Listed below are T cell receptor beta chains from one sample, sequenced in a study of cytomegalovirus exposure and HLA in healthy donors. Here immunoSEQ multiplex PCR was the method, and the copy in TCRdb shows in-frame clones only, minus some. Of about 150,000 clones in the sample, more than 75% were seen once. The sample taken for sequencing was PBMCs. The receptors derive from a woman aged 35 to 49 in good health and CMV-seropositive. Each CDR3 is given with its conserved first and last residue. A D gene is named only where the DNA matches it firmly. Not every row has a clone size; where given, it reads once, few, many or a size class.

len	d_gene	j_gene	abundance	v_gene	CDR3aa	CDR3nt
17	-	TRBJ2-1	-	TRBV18	CASSPPKAARVGYEQFF	TGTGCCAGCTCACCACCAAAGGCGGCTAGAGTTGGGTATGAGCAGTTCTTC
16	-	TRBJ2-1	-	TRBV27	CASTPGRSLAINEQFF	TGTGCCAGCACCCCCGGACGGAGTCTAGCAATTAATGAGCAGTTCTTC
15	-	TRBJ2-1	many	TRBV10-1	CASTPGSGGADEQFF	TGCGCCAGCACTCCTGGTAGTGGGGGGGCGGATGAGCAGTTCTTC
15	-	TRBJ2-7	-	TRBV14	CASSQASHSSYEQYF	TGTGCCAGCAGCCAAGCGTCCCACAGCTCCTACGAGCAGTACTTC
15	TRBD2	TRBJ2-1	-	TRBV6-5	CASRATSGSDNEQFF	TGTGCCAGCAGGGCTACTAGCGGGAGCGACAATGAGCAGTTCTTC
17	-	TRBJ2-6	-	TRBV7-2	CASSPYQRSSGANVLTF	TGTGCCAGCAGCCCATATCAGCGGTCCTCTGGGGCCAACGTCCTGACTTTC
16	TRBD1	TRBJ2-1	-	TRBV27	CASSSYRDRPYNEQFF	TGTGCCAGCAGTTCATACCGGGACAGGCCCTACAATGAGCAGTTCTTC
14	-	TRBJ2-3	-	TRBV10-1	CASSESLDADTQYF	TGCGCCAGCAGTGAGTCATTAGATGCAGATACGCAGTATTTT
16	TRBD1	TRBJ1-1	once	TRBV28	CASSYFGQGSGTEAFF	TGTGCCAGCAGCTACTTCGGACAGGGGTCCGGCACTGAAGCTTTCTTT
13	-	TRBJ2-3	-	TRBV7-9	CASSLGSTDTQYF	TGTGCCAGCAGCCTCGGTTCCACAGATACGCAGTATTTT
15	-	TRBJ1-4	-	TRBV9	CASSGSGATNEKLFF	TGTGCCAGCAGCGGTTCAGGGGCAACTAATGAAAAACTGTTTTTT
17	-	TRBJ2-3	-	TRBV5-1	CASSLETLRVGTDTQYF	TGCGCCAGCAGCTTGGAAACCCTCAGGGTGGGCACAGATACGCAGTATTTT
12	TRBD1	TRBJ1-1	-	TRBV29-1	CSAGQGATEAFF	TGCAGCGCCGGACAGGGGGCCACTGAAGCTTTCTTT
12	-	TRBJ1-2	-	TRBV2	CASNSPNYGYTF	TGTGCCAGCAACAGCCCTAACTATGGCTACACCTTC
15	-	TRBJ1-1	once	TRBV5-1	CASSLALGLNTEAFF	TGCGCCAGCAGCTTGGCGTTGGGCCTTAACACTGAAGCTTTCTTT
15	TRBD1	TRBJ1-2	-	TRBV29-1	CSTQRGTGAGHGYTF	TGCAGCACACAAAGAGGTACAGGGGCCGGCCATGGCTACACCTTC
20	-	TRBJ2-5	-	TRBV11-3	CASSLEPGHLTSTPRETQYF	TGTGCCAGCAGCTTAGAGCCGGGACACCTGACTAGCACCCCTAGGGAGACCCAGTACTTC
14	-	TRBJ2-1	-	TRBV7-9	CASAAETSYNEQFF	TGTGCCAGCGCCGCCGAGACTAGCTACAATGAGCAGTTCTTC
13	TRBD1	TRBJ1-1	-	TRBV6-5	CASTSTGATEAFF	TGTGCCAGCACCTCGACAGGGGCAACTGAGGCTTTCTTT
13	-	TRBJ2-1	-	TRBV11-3	CASSLVRGDEQFF	TGTGCCAGCAGCTTAGTCAGGGGCGATGAGCAGTTCTTC
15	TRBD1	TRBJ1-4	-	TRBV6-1	CASRLDRGLPEKLFF	TGTGCCAGCAGGCTAGACAGGGGGCTCCCTGAAAAACTGTTTTTT
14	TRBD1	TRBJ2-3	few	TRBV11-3	CASSGRGQEDTQYF	TGTGCCAGCAGCGGCAGGGGGCAGGAAGATACGCAGTATTTT
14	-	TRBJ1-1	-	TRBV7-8	CASSVQGKNTEAFF	TGTGCCAGCAGCGTACAGGGTAAGAACACTGAAGCTTTCTTT
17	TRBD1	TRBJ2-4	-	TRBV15	CATSPYRGAQAKNIQYF	TGTGCCACCAGCCCTTACAGGGGAGCTCAAGCCAAAAACATTCAGTACTTC
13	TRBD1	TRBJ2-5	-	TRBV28	CASNRGQQETQYF	TGTGCCAGCAATCGGGGACAGCAAGAGACCCAGTACTTC
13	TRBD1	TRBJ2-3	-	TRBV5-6	CASSSGQVLTQYF	TGTGCCAGCAGCAGTGGACAGGTGTTAACGCAGTATTTT
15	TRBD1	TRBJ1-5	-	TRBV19	CASSTIDRGYQPQHF	TGTGCCAGTAGTACCATTGACAGGGGGTATCAGCCCCAGCATTTT
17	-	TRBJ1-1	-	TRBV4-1	CASSLLGDGRPNTEAFF	TGCGCCAGCAGCCTCTTAGGAGACGGCAGACCTAACACTGAAGCTTTCTTT
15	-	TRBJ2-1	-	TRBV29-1	CSVELSQVWANEQFF	TGCAGCGTTGAACTGAGCCAGGTTTGGGCCAATGAGCAGTTCTTC
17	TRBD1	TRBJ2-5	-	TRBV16	CASSQASPGQGTETQYF	TGTGCCAGCAGCCAGGCCTCACCGGGACAGGGGACGGAGACCCAGTACTTC
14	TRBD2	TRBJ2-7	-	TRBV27	CASPGWGGTYEQYF	TGTGCCAGTCCTGGATGGGGGGGAACTTACGAGCAGTACTTC
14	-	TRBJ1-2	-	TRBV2	CASSFTEANYGYTF	TGTGCCAGCAGCTTCACTGAAGCTAACTATGGCTACACCTTC
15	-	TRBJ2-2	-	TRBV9	CASSPRLVGTGELFF	TGTGCCAGCAGCCCCCGACTAGTAGGCACCGGGGAGCTGTTTTTT
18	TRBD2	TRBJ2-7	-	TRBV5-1	CASSYDSGLAGGNYEQYF	TGCGCCAGCAGCTACGACTCGGGACTAGCGGGAGGGAACTACGAGCAGTACTTC
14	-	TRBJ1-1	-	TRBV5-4	CASSLEHANTEAFF	TGTGCCAGCAGCTTGGAACACGCGAACACTGAAGCTTTCTTT
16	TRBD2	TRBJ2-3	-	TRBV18	CASSPPGTTSTDTQYF	TGTGCCAGCTCACCACCGGGGACTACCTCCACAGATACGCAGTATTTT
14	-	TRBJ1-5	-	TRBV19	CASSQANSNQPQHF	TGTGCCAGTAGTCAGGCTAATAGCAATCAGCCCCAGCATTTT
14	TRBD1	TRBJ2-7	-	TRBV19	CASSIGTGSYEQYF	TGTGCCAGTAGTATTGGGACAGGGTCCTACGAGCAGTACTTC